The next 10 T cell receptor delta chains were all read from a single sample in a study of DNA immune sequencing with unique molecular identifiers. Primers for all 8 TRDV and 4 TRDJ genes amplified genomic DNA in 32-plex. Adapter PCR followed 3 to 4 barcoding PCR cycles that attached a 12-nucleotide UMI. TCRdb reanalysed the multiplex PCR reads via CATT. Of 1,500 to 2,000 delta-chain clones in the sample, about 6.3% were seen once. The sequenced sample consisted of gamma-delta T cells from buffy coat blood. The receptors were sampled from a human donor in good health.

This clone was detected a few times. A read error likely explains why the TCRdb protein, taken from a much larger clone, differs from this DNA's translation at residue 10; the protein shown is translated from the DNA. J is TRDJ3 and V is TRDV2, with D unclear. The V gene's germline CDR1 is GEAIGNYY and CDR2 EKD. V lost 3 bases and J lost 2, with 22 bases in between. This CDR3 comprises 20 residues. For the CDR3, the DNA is TGTGCCTGTGACCCTGTCGACCATTCGGTACCGCCCTGGGACACCCGACAGATGTTTTTC. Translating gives CACDPVDHSVPPWDTRQMFF.

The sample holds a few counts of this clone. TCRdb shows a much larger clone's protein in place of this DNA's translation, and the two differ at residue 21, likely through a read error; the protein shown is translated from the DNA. The CDR3 coding sequence is TGTGCTCTTGGGGTGTCCCCCCTTGGCCCTGGGGATACGAGTACCCCTCCGTACACCGATATACTCATCTTT. It codes for CALGVSPLGPGDTSTPPYTDILIF. V gene TRDV1 combines with J gene TRDJ1; the match to TRDD3 covers 9 bases. The J gene, not given by TCRdb, was assigned here from a germline match of the nucleotide sequence. The CDR3 has 24 amino acids. Germline-derived CDR1 and CDR2 are TSWWSYY and QGS.

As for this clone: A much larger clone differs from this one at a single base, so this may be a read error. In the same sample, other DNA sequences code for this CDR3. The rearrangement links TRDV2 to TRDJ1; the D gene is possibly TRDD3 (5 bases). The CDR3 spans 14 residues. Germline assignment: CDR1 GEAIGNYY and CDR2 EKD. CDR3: CACDTVEGFDKLIF. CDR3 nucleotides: TGTGCCTGTGACACTGTGGAGGGATTCGATAAACTCATCTTC.

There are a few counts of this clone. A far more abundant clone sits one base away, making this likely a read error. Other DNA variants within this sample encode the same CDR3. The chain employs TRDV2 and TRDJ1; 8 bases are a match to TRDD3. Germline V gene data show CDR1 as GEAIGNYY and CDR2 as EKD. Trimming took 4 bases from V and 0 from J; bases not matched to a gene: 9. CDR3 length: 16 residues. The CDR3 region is CACDVLGAAYTDKLIF. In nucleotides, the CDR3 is TGTGCCTGTGATGTACTGGGGGCCGCATACACCGATAAACTCATCTTT.

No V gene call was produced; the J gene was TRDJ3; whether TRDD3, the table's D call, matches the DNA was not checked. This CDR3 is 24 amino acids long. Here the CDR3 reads CACDTPSGGGYPPGSSWDTRQMFF. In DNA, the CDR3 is TGTGCCTGTGACACCCCGTCCGGTGGGGGATACCCCCCCGGATCCTCCTGGGACACCCGACAGATGTTTTTC.

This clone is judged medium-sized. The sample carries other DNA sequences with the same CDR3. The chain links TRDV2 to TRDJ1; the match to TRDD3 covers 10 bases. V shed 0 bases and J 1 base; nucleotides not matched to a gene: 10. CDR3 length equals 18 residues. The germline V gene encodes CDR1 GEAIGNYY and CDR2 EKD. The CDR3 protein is CACDTVLSWGITTDKLIF. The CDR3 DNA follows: TGTGCCTGTGACACCGTTTTGAGCTGGGGGATAACCACCGATAAACTCATCTTT.

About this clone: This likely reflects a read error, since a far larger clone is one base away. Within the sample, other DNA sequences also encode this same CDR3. The chain's CDR3 is CACDTVGARGYEGTDKLIF. The CDR3 coding sequence is TGCGCCTGTGACACCGTGGGGGCTCGGGGATACGAGGGCACCGATAAACTCATCTTT. The rearrangement links TRDV2 to TRDJ1; TRDD3 agrees at 9 bases. The germline V gene encodes CDR1 GEAIGNYY and CDR2 EKD. This CDR3 has 19 amino acids.

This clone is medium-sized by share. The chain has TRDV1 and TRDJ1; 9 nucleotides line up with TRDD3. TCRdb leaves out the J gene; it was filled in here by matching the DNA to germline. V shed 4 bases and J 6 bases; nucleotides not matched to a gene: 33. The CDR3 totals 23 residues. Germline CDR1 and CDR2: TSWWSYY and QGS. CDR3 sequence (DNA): TGTGCTCTTGGGGCCCCACCCTCCTACCCCTTACTTGGCCGGGGGATACACCTTCATAAACTCATCTTT. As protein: CALGAPPSYPLLGRGIHLHKLIF.

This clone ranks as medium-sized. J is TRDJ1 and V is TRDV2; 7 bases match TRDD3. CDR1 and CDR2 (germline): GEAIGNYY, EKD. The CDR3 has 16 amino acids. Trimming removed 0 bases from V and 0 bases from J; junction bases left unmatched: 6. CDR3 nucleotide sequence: TGTGCCTGTGACACCGTAGGTGGGGGACACACCGATAAACTCATCTTT. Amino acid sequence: CACDTVGGGHTDKLIF.

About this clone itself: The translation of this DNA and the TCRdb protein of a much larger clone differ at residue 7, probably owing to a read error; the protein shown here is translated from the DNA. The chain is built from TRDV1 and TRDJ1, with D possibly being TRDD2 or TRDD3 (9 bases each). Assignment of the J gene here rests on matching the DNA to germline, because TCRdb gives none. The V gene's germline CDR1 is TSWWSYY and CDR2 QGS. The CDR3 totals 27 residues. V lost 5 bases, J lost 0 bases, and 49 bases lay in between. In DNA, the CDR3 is TGTGCTCTTGGGCCCTTCACGGCCTTCCTACCCTTCTATACTGCGGGGGGATACTCCAAGTACACCGATAAACTCATCTTT. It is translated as CALGPFTAFLPFYTAGGYSKYTDKLIF.